One and the same sample provided the 10 T cell receptor beta chains below, sequenced in a study of T cell responses to AZD1222 COVID-19 vaccine. Using immunoSEQ multiplex PCR, the repertoire was profiled, and TCRdb retains in-frame clones only, with some absent. The sample lists some 170,000 clones; 85% to 95% were seen once. Material: peripheral blood, obtained on day 0 of AZD1222 vaccination. The source is an adult in good health.

V and J are TRBV27 and TRBJ1-3; D is possibly TRBD1 (6 bases). The length of the CDR3 is 15 residues. V was trimmed by 5 bases and J by 0 bases, leaving 11 bases between them. Per the germline V gene, CDR1 is MNHEY and CDR2 is SMNVEV (reference sequence). CDR3 residues: CASSLIGGSGNTIYF. Written as DNA, the CDR3 is TGTGCCAGCAGTCTGATAGGGGGCTCTGGAAACACCATATATTTT.

This rearrangement joins TRBV11-2 to TRBJ1-3, with D possibly being TRBD1 (5 bases). Trimming removed 4 bases at V and 9 bases at J, with 13 bases between. CDR1 and CDR2 (germline): SGHAT, FQNNGV. The CDR3 loop spans 13 amino acids. CDR3 amino acids: CASSSPGGGTIYF. The CDR3 coding sequence is TGTGCCAGCAGCTCACCCGGGGGTGGCACCATATATTTT.

The V gene is TRBV12-5, the J gene TRBJ2-7; D is ambiguous. The CDR3 is 13 amino acids. V was clipped by 4 bases and J by 3 bases, with 10 bases between them. From germline, CDR1 is LGHNT and CDR2 FRNRAP. CDR3 in DNA: TGTGCTAGTGGTTCTGCAGTGGTCTACGAGCAGTACTTC. Translating it yields CASGSAVVYEQYF.

The V call is TRBV5-5, the J call TRBJ1-6, with D perhaps TRBD1 (5 bases). The V gene's germline CDR1 is SGHKS and CDR2 YYEKEE (reference sequence). The CDR3 has 14 residues. Trimming cost V 1 base and J 7 bases, with 9 bases left between them. The DNA for the CDR3 is TGTGCCAGCAGCTTGCAGGGCGGAAATTCACCCCTCCACTTT. The encoded protein is CASSLQGGNSPLHF.

The V and J genes are TRBV5-4 and TRBJ2-1, with unresolved D. The CDR3 has 16 amino acids. Trimming pared 0 bases from V and 1 base from J, leaving 11 bases between. In germline, CDR1 is SGHNT, CDR2 YYREEE (reference sequence). CDR3 nucleotides: TGTGCCAGCAGCTTGGACCTACTGCCATCCTACAATGAGCAGTTCTTC. Its translation: CASSLDLLPSYNEQFF.

The V call is TRBV27, the J call TRBJ1-6; no firm D call. CDR3 length equals 14 residues. CDR1 MNHEY and CDR2 SMNVEV come from the germline V gene (reference sequence). Deletions cut 2 bases from V and 1 base from J, with 3 bases between. CDR3 amino acids: CASSLMSYNSPLHF. CDR3 bases: TGTGCCAGCAGTTTAATGTCCTATAATTCACCCCTCCACTTT.

This sequence joins TRBV6-2 or TRBV6-3 and TRBJ1-6, with 9 bases matching TRBD1. Per germline, CDR1 MNHEY and CDR2 SVGEGT. J was trimmed by 6 bases and V by 4 bases; bases with no gene match: 4. The CDR3 runs to 15 residues. The CDR3 nucleotides read TGTGCCAGCAGTTCCCGGGACAGGGCTAATTCACCCCTCCACTTT. Translated: CASSSRDRANSPLHF.

The rearrangement joins TRBV18 to TRBJ1-1, with TRBD1 matching over 7 bases. The CDR3 runs to 12 residues. After removal of 3 bases from V and 8 bases from J, the junction contained 3 bases not matched to a gene. CDR1 is KGHSH and CDR2 is LQKENI in the germline V gene. CDR3 sequence reads: CASSPSGQEAFF. In nucleotides, the CDR3 is TGTGCCAGCTCACCGTCGGGACAGGAAGCTTTCTTT.

J is TRBJ2-5 and V is TRBV3-1 (or the pseudogene TRBV3-2), with 13 bases matching TRBD2. Losses at the gene ends were 5 bases for V and 5 bases for J; bases not matched to a gene: 8. From germline, CDR1 is LGHDT and CDR2 YNNKEL (reference sequence). The CDR3 has 16 amino acids. The CDR3 sequence: CASSSGLAGFGETQYF. DNA for the CDR3: TGTGCCAGCAGCTCGGGACTAGCGGGGTTTGGGGAGACCCAGTACTTC.

This chain connects TRBV6-5 to TRBJ1-3, with 7 bases matching TRBD1. CDR3 length: 14 residues. V lost 5 bases to trimming and J lost 0 bases; unmatched junction nucleotides: 1. The V gene's germline CDR1 is MNHEY and CDR2 SVGAGI. In DNA, the CDR3 is TGTGCCAGCAGTCGGGACAGCTCTGGAAACACCATATATTTT. This translates into CASSRDSSGNTIYF.